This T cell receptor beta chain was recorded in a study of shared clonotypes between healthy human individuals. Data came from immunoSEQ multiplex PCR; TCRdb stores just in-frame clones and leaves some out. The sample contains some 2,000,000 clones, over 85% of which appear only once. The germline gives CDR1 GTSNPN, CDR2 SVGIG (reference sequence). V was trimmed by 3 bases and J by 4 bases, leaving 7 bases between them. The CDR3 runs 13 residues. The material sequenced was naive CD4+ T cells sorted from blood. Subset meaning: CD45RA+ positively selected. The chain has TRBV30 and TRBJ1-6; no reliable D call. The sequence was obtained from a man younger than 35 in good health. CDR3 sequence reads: CAWRQLYNSPLHF. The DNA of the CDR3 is TGTGCCTGGAGACAGCTTTATAATTCACCCCTCCACTTT.